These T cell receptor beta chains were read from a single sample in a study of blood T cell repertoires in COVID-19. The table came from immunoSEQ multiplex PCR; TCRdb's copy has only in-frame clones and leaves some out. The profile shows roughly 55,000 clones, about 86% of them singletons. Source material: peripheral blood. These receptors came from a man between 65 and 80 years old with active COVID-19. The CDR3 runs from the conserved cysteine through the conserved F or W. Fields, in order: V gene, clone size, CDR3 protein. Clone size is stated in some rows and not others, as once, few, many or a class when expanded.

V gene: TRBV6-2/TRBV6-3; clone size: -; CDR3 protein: CASSYLKGGGQETQYF
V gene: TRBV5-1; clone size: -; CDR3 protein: CASSLNLQGARETQYF
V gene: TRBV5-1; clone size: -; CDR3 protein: CASSPTGVKTGELFF
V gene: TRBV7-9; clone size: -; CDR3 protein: CASSFNRGDEQYF
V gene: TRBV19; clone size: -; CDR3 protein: CASSIGQGALDYGYTF
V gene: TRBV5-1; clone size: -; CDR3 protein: CASSPDRVNSPLHF
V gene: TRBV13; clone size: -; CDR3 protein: CASSLSGQGLETQYF
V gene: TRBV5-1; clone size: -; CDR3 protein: CASSLEGGYNSPLHF
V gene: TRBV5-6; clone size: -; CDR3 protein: CASSAQGRYGYTF
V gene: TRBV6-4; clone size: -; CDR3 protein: CASSYAFGEGYEQYF
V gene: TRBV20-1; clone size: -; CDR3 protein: CSAARGHEQYF
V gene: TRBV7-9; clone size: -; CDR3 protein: CASSLEGQRNTEAFF
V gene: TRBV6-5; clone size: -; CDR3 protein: CASSRDRGGYSEQYF
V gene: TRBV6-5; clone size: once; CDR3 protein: CASRASGGLSQPQHF